A selection of T cell receptor beta chains follows, all from one sample in a study of glioma-infiltrating T cells. Via MiXCR, TCRdb re-called the multiplex PCR reads, giving one row per CDR3 protein. The top ten hold roughly 6% of the sample, which has some 40,000 distinct CDR3 sequences, approximately 20% seen once. The sequenced sample consisted of glioma tissue, nonneoplastic brain tissue, or PBMCs (not recorded which). The receptors stem from a human donor with low-grade glioma or glioblastoma, undergoing nonglioma brain surgery, or in good health (not recorded which). The CDR3 runs from the conserved cysteine through the conserved F or W. Each record gives: clone size, J gene, V gene, D gene, CDR3 DNA, CDR3 protein. A D gene is named only where the DNA matches it firmly. The size entry is marked missing in some rows and otherwise reads once, few, many or a size class.

many | TRBJ2-7 | TRBV27 | TRBD1 | TGTGCCAGCAGTCCTCGACAGGGTTGGTACGAGCAGTACTTC | CASSPRQGWYEQYF
many | TRBJ2-7 | TRBV6-6 | TRBD2 | TGTGCCAGCAGTTACTCGAAGGGACTAGCGGGAGACTACGAGCAGTACTTC | CASSYSKGLAGDYEQYF
. | TRBJ2-7 | TRBV4-3 | TRBD1 | TGCGCCAGCAGCCAAGATCGAAGGGGGCGCAACTACGAGCAGTACTTC | CASSQDRRGRNYEQYF
many | TRBJ1-2 | TRBV28 | . | TGTGCCAGCAGTCCTCCCCGAGGGGCTTTCGGCTATGGCTACACCTTC | CASSPPRGAFGYGYTF
many | TRBJ2-1 | TRBV14 | . | TGTGCCAGCAGCCAAGCAGGAGAAAAGCAGTTCTTC | CASSQAGEKQFF
large | TRBJ1-1 | TRBV6-2/TRBV6-3 | TRBD1 | TGTGCCAGCAGTTACAGGGACAGGAACACTGAAGCTTTCTTT | CASSYRDRNTEAFF
. | TRBJ2-2 | TRBV4-2 | . | TGTGCCAGCAGCCAAGCCCTCGTACTATCGAACACCGGGGAGCTGTTTTTT | CASSQALVLSNTGELFF
many | TRBJ2-3 | TRBV24-1 | . | TGTGCCACCAGTGATCCAGGGTCGGATACGCAGTATTTT | CATSDPGSDTQYF
many | TRBJ2-1 | TRBV19 | TRBD2 | TGTGCCAGTAGTCGCGGGGGGGGGAATGAGCAGTTCTTC | CASSRGGGNEQFF
many | TRBJ2-1 | TRBV3-1 | TRBD2 | TGTGCCAGCAGCCGAGAACTAGCGGGGACCCCCTACAATGAGCAGTTCTTC | CASSRELAGTPYNEQFF
many | TRBJ1-1 | TRBV4-2 | . | TGTGCCAGCAGCCACGAAGGACAGTCTGAAGCTTTCTTT | CASSHEGQSEAFF
medium-sized | TRBJ2-1 | TRBV20-1 | . | TGCAGTGCTAGAGATCCCAGACTAGTGGGGAATGAGCAGTTCTTC | CSARDPRLVGNEQFF
many | TRBJ2-7 | TRBV11-2 | TRBD2 | TGTGCCAGCAGCCCCACTAGCGGGAGTTTCAGCGAGCAGTACTTC | CASSPTSGSFSEQYF
many | TRBJ1-2 | TRBV14 | TRBD1 | TGTGCCAGCAGCCTGACAGGGGGCGCCTTGGTGGATGGCTACACCTTC | CASSLTGGALVDGYTF
many | TRBJ1-6 | TRBV20-1 | . | TGCAGTGTTGGGGGCGGAGATAATTCACCCCTCCACTTT | CSVGGGDNSPLHF
many | TRBJ1-2 | TRBV7-2 | TRBD1 | TGTGCCAGCAGCTCTGGACAGGGGGATGGCTACACCTTC | CASSSGQGDGYTF
medium-sized | TRBJ1-1 | TRBV27 | TRBD1 | TGTGCCAGCAGTCGGGACAGCTTGAACACTGAAGCTTTCTTT | CASSRDSLNTEAFF
. | TRBJ2-1 | TRBV27 | . | TGTGCCAGCAGTTCCCTCGGCGAGCAGTTCTTC | CASSSLGEQFF
. | TRBJ1-1 | TRBV9 | . | TGTGCCAGCAGCCTAACGGACGTCCCTAAAGCTTTCTTT | CASSLTDVPKAFF
many | TRBJ2-4 | TRBV28 | TRBD2 | TGTGCCAGCAGCCGCAGCGGGAGCCGGAGTTACATTCAGTACTTC | CASSRSGSRSYIQYF
many | TRBJ1-3 | TRBV28 | . | TGTGCCAGCAGACAAATAGGGGTATCTGGAAACACCATATATTTT | CASRQIGVSGNTIYF
many | TRBJ1-6 | TRBV7-9 | . | TGTGCCAGCAGCTTGGCAGACATTCAGGGGAGCCCCCTCCACTTT | CASSLADIQGSPLHF
many | TRBJ1-5 | TRBV10-2 | TRBD1 | TGCGCCAGCAGCCAGACAGGGGGCGGCAATCAGCCCCAGCATTTT | CASSQTGGGNQPQHF
many | TRBJ2-1 | TRBV20-1 | . | TGCAGTGCTAGCCTCGCGAATGAGCAGTTCTTC | CSASLANEQFF
many | TRBJ1-5 | TRBV2 | . | TGTGCCAGCAGTGCCTCGACGGATAGCAATCAGCCCCAGCATTTT | CASSASTDSNQPQHF
many | TRBJ2-7 | TRBV7-2 | TRBD2 | TGTGCCAGCAGCATCCTAGCGGGACAATACGAGCAGTACTTC | CASSILAGQYEQYF
once | TRBJ1-1 | TRBV28 | . | TGTGCCAGCAGTACTTATGGGGTCATGAACACTGAATCTTTCTTT | CASSTYGVMNTESFF
many | TRBJ2-7 | TRBV11-2 | . | TGTGCCAGCAGCTTTGAGGGGGGCTACGAGCAGTACTTC | CASSFEGGYEQYF
. | TRBJ1-4 | TRBV10-3 | . | TGTGCCATCAGTAGGACGGAGACGGATACGAAAGGAGGTCATATAGAGGGAAAACTGTTTTTT | CAISRTETDTKGGHIEGKLFF
many | TRBJ1-5 | TRBV6-1 | TRBD1 | TGTGCCAGCACCAAGGCAACAGGGGGTAATCAGCCCCAGCATTTT | CASTKATGGNQPQHF
many | TRBJ2-3 | TRBV2 | . | TGTGCCAGCAGTGAAGCGTATTCAGATACGCAGTATTTT | CASSEAYSDTQYF
many | TRBJ1-1 | TRBV24-1 | . | TGTGCCACCAGTGATCAGATGAACACTGAAGCTTTCTTT | CATSDQMNTEAFF
once | TRBJ2-7 | TRBV20-1 | TRBD2 | TGCCGCGCATTTGGGACTAGCGGATTTTCCTACGAGCAGTACTTC | CRAFGTSGFSYEQYF
many | TRBJ1-6 | TRBV20-1 | TRBD1 | TGCAGTGCTACACCGGGACAGCACAGTAATTCACCCCTCCACTTT | CSATPGQHSNSPLHF
many | TRBJ2-1 | TRBV12-3/TRBV12-4 | TRBD2 | TGTGCCAGCAGGATAGCGGGGGCCCTCTACAATGAGCAGTTCTTC | CASRIAGALYNEQFF
many | TRBJ1-1 | TRBV4-2 | . | TGTGCCAGCAGCCATTCGGGGCCTAACACTGAAGCTTTCTTT | CASSHSGPNTEAFF
many | TRBJ2-7 | TRBV5-4 | TRBD2 | TGTGCCAGCAGCGTGGGCGGTAGCGGGGCCTACGAGCAGTACTTC | CASSVGGSGAYEQYF
. | TRBJ2-1 | TRBV18 | . | TGTGCCAGCTCACCTAAGGGACAACTCGGGCCGTACAATGAGCAGTTCTTC | CASSPKGQLGPYNEQFF
many | TRBJ2-7 | TRBV20-1 | . | TGCAGTGCTAGAGATCCAGGCTCCTACGAGCAGTACTTC | CSARDPGSYEQYF
few | TRBJ2-7 | TRBV7-9 | TRBD1 | TGTGCCAGCAGTCCCGATGGAGGGTGGACAGGGGTCACCTACGAGCAGTACTTC | CASSPDGGWTGVTYEQYF
medium-sized | TRBJ2-3 | TRBV6-1 | TRBD1 | TGTGCCAGCAGTTTTTTACAGGGGGCGCAAGATACGCAGTATTTT | CASSFLQGAQDTQYF
many | TRBJ1-1 | TRBV4-1 | . | TGCGCCAGCAGCCTTTGGCGGAACACTGAAGCTTTCTTT | CASSLWRNTEAFF
medium-sized | TRBJ2-5 | TRBV27 | TRBD2 | TGTGCCAGCAGTCCTCTAGCGGGGGGAATAGAGACCCAGTACTTC | CASSPLAGGIETQYF
. | TRBJ2-2 | TRBV5-1 | TRBD1 | TGCGCCAGCAGACAAAAGAGGACAGGGGGCAACACCGGGGAGCTGTTTTTT | CASRQKRTGGNTGELFF
many | TRBJ1-1 | TRBV3-1 | . | TGTGCCAGCAGCCGGTCGACGAACACTGAAGCTTTCTTT | CASSRSTNTEAFF
few | TRBJ2-1 | TRBV5-5 | TRBD2 | TGTGCCAGCAGGCGGAGTAGACTAGCGGACTACAATGAGCAGTTCTTC | CASRRSRLADYNEQFF
many | TRBJ1-2 | TRBV2 | TRBD1 | TGTGCCAGCATGGTTTTCGACAGGGGGCGAAGCGACTATGGCTACACCTTC | CASMVFDRGRSDYGYTF
many | TRBJ2-3 | TRBV7-2 | . | TGTGCCAGCAGCTTAGGCAACCTGGGTGATACGCAGTATTTT | CASSLGNLGDTQYF
many | TRBJ1-1 | TRBV4-1 | . | TGCGCCAGCAGCCAAGATTACCAGGGAGGCACTGAAGCTTTCTTT | CASSQDYQGGTEAFF
medium-sized | TRBJ2-7 | TRBV20-1 | TRBD2 | TGCAGTGCTAGAAGACTAGCGGGAGGAGCATACGAGCAGTACTTC | CSARRLAGGAYEQYF